This is a list of T cell receptor beta chains from one sample in a study of radiotherapy plus CTLA-4 blockade in lung cancer. Only in-frame clones appear in the TCRdb table, and some are missing; sequencing was by immunoSEQ multiplex PCR. This sample carries approximately 30,000 clones, approximately 78% of them seen once, and the ten largest clones take around 23%. Specimen: peripheral blood, collected from a patient treated with radiotherapy plus ipilimumab. All receptors derive from a human donor with non-small cell lung cancer that progressed on radiotherapy plus ipilimumab. The CDR3 runs from the conserved cysteine through the conserved F or W. The D gene is left open where the match is weak.

>TRBJ2-1|-|TRBV6-6
CASMEGGANEQFF
>TRBJ2-3|TRBD1|TRBV5-6
CASTPPGQGRRDTQYF
>TRBJ2-1|TRBD2|TRBV2
CASRSASGGYNEQFF
>TRBJ2-3|TRBD1|TRBV2
CASRAYRGITDTQYF
>TRBJ1-5|-|TRBV7-2
CASSDQGGQPQHF
>TRBJ2-3|-|TRBV7-9
CASSSREANTDTQYF
>TRBJ2-3|TRBD2|TRBV5-6
CASSLGRGAGVADTQYF
>TRBJ2-3|TRBD2|TRBV7-2
CASSLSGTSTTDTQYF
>TRBJ2-7|TRBD1|TRBV28
CASSSPGQGSDEQYF
>TRBJ2-1|TRBD1|TRBV5-1
CASRYDRGTYNEQFF
>TRBJ1-5|-|TRBV6-6
CASGEGGNQPQHF
>TRBJ1-2|-|TRBV7-9
CASSLEWGGGYGYTF
>TRBJ2-5|-|TRBV7-2
CASSLGQPADETQYF
>TRBJ2-2|-|TRBV9
CASSPRQGGTGELFF
>TRBJ2-3|-|TRBV29-1
CSVEPALASTDTQYF
>TRBJ2-7|-|TRBV4-3
CASSQIDSSYEQYF
>TRBJ2-5|TRBD2|TRBV5-1
CASSFSGGPRETQYF
>TRBJ1-2|TRBD1|TRBV19
CASSTAGTGGYDGYTF
>TRBJ2-2|TRBD2|TRBV7-3
CASSSSGGNTGELFF
>TRBJ1-1|-|TRBV2
CASLTQPIHYTEAFF
>TRBJ2-3|-|TRBV7-9
CASSGGAGNTQYF
>TRBJ2-7|-|TRBV1
CTSSQGPAGERYEQYF
>TRBJ1-1|TRBD1|TRBV19
CASSPPAGTVNTEAFF
>TRBJ2-1|TRBD2|TRBV6-1
CASSDPRLAGGGEQFF
>TRBJ2-5|-|TRBV5-1
CASSLDTGEETQYF
>TRBJ1-6|-|TRBV10-2
CASSEPQGFGSPLHF
>TRBJ2-7|-|TRBV27
CASSLGKNYYEQYF
>TRBJ2-7|TRBD1|TRBV27
CASSLSQGAYEQYF
>TRBJ1-2|TRBD1|TRBV18
CASSPPAGGGAYGYTF
>TRBJ2-1|TRBD1|TRBV5-1
CASSPRAADRVAGEQFF
>TRBJ1-5|TRBD1|TRBV10-3
CAISEGDRGLAQPQHF
>TRBJ2-2|-|TRBV9
CASSVGPGELFF
>TRBJ1-5|TRBD1|TRBV19
CASNIQGAVGNQPQHF
>TRBJ2-3|-|TRBV15
CATSRDLLTSDTQYF
>TRBJ2-5|TRBD2|TRBV7-9
CASSLGTSGGQETQYF
>TRBJ2-7|TRBD1|TRBV7-3
CASSLTSGGPYEQYF
>TRBJ1-2|-|TRBV6-5
CASSTNRQHGYTF
>TRBJ2-2|-|TRBV7-2
CALRQDVTGELFF
>TRBJ1-2|-|TRBV7-8
CASSPTRGALGGYTF
>TRBJ2-5|-|TRBV9
CASSVAGQETQYF
>TRBJ2-7|-|TRBV20-1
CSASRNYEQYF
>TRBJ1-2|-|TRBV5-1
CASSTRQPDDYGYTF
>TRBJ1-2|TRBD1|TRBV7-2
CASSLQGQGARGSHGYTF